The 29 T cell receptor beta chains given below trace back to one sample, sequenced in a study of cytomegalovirus exposure and HLA in healthy donors. With 60 Vbeta and 13 Jbeta primers, the PCR was carried out. Method: immunoSEQ multiplex PCR; TCRdb's copy keeps in-frame clones and lacks some. The sample shows 120,000 or so clones, more than 80% of them seen only once. What was sequenced was PBMCs. The receptors shown here come from a man between 25 and 39 years old in good health and CMV-seronegative.

This clone was counted only a few times. This chain uses TRBV19 with TRBJ1-3; 8 bases map to TRBD1. The junction had 6 bases not matched to a gene; V was cut back by 5 bases and J by 0 bases. Per the germline V gene, CDR1 is LNHDA and CDR2 is SQIVND (reference sequence). This CDR3 is built from 16 residues. Here the CDR3 reads CASSAGQALSGNTIYF. The DNA of the CDR3 is TGTGCCAGTAGTGCGGGACAGGCGCTCTCTGGAAACACCATATATTTT.

The chain carries TRBV7-9 and TRBJ2-5; 9 bases line up with TRBD1. The assigned J gene may be wrong: the sequence end matches TRBJ2-7 better. Per germline, CDR1 SEHNR and CDR2 FQNEAQ (reference sequence). There are 15 residues in the CDR3. The CDR3 DNA reads as TGTGCCAGCAGCCCCACGACAGGGGGAAAGAACGAGCAGTACTTC. Protein sequence: CASSPTTGGKNEQYF.

The V gene is TRBV4-2, the J gene TRBJ2-5, with unresolved D. The CDR3 runs to 11 residues. V lost 3 bases to trimming and J lost 5 bases, with 4 bases between them. The germline V gene has CDR1 LGHNA and CDR2 YNFKEQ. The CDR3 reads CASSQRETQYF. The DNA of the CDR3 is TGTGCCAGCAGCCAGAGGGAGACCCAGTACTTC.

The chain links TRBV5-1 to TRBJ2-2; 9 nucleotides line up with TRBD2. Germline-derived CDR1 and CDR2 are SGHRS and YFSETQ. Trimming took 3 bases from V and 4 from J; bases not matched to a gene: 7. There are 16 residues in the CDR3. The CDR3 coding sequence is TGCGCCAGCAGCTCCCAGCGGGAGGCGGGCACCGGGGAGCTGTTTTTT. Translation: CASSSQREAGTGELFF.

V and J are TRBV6-5 and TRBJ2-7, with 9 bases lining up with TRBD1. Germline CDR1 reads MNHEY; CDR2 reads SVGAGI. V shed 7 bases and J 3 bases; nucleotides not matched to a gene: 1. This CDR3 is built from 12 residues. Written as DNA, the CDR3 is TGTGCCAGCAAGACAGGGGGCTACGAGCAGTACTTC. Residues: CASKTGGYEQYF.

This chain links TRBV7-2 with TRBJ1-2, with 10 bases lining up with TRBD1. The CDR3 loop spans 16 amino acids. Trimming took 5 bases from V and 4 from J; bases not matched to a gene: 10. The germline V gene encodes CDR1 SGHTA and CDR2 FQGNSA. The CDR3: CASSRVGQGTSYGYTF. CDR3 sequence (DNA): TGTGCCAGCAGCCGTGTGGGACAGGGGACTTCCTATGGCTACACCTTC.

The chain couples TRBV9 to TRBJ1-1; 8 bases are a match to TRBD1. With V trimmed by 4 bases and J by 6 bases, 11 bases remained unmatched. CDR3 length: 15 amino acids. Germline lookup yields CDR1 SGDLS and CDR2 YYNGEE. The CDR3 protein is CASSSAQGADAEAFF. The CDR3 DNA is TGTGCCAGCAGCTCAGCTCAGGGGGCGGACGCTGAAGCTTTCTTT.

This chain connects TRBV19 to TRBJ2-7; 10 bases are shared with TRBD2. Losses at the gene ends were 7 bases for V and 6 bases for J; bases not matched to a gene: 30. Germline values: CDR1 LNHDA, CDR2 SQIVND (reference sequence). This CDR3 region has 21 residues. The CDR3 loop is CASIPYMPSLRVLAGVGEQYF. The DNA for the CDR3 is TGTGCCAGTATTCCATATATGCCCTCTCTCCGTGTCCTAGCGGGGGTCGGCGAGCAGTACTTC.

The chain joins TRBV9 to TRBJ1-1; D perhaps matches TRBD1 (5 bases). From germline, CDR1 is SGDLS and CDR2 YYNGEE. Trimming pared 4 bases from V and 3 bases from J, leaving 16 bases between. The CDR3 consists of 15 residues. CDR3 in DNA: TGTGCCAGCAGCCCACTTGTCGGGGGACACACTGAAGCTTTCTTT. Amino acid sequence: CASSPLVGGHTEAFF.

V and J are TRBV7-9 and TRBJ1-5; the D gene is possibly TRBD1 (5 bases). Trimming pared 2 bases from V and 7 bases from J, leaving 15 bases between. Looked up from germline, CDR1 is SEHNR and CDR2 is FQNEAQ (reference sequence). CDR3 length: 15 residues. CDR3 bases: TGTGCCAGCAGCTTATCGGCAGGGCCCGGCCAGCCCCAGCATTTT. It yields the protein CASSLSAGPGQPQHF.

The chain recombines TRBV19 with TRBJ2-3, with D tentatively TRBD2 (7 bases). This CDR3 has 14 amino acids. From germline, CDR1 is LNHDA and CDR2 SQIVND (reference sequence). The V end lost 4 bases, the J end lost 1 base, and 9 bases lay between the germline ends. CDR3 nucleotide sequence: TGTGCCAGTAGTAGCGGGGGCGGCACAGATACGCAGTATTTT. Its protein is CASSSGGGTDTQYF.

The V gene is TRBV5-6, the J gene TRBJ2-1; 12 positions agree with TRBD2. The germline CDR1 and CDR2 sequences are SGHDT and YYEEEE. The CDR3 contains 17 residues. V lost 4 bases, J lost 0 bases, and 5 bases stayed unmatched. The DNA of the CDR3 is TGTGCCAGCAGCACCGGGACTAGCGGGCACTCCTACAATGAGCAGTTCTTC. Amino acid sequence: CASSTGTSGHSYNEQFF.

This sequence joins TRBV6-6 and TRBJ1-2, with a possible D match to TRBD1 (6 bases). Trimming left V 2 bases short and J 6 bases short, with 13 bases between. CDR3 size: 14 residues. CDR1 and CDR2 from the germline V gene are MNHNY and SVGAGI (reference sequence). CDR3 in DNA: TGTGCCAGCAGTTACCCTACAGGGATGGATGGCTACACCTTC. It yields the protein CASSYPTGMDGYTF.

The V call is TRBV19, the J call TRBJ1-1; TRBD1 aligns across 7 bases. The CDR3 spans 16 residues. Trimming cost V 4 bases and J 0 bases; bases outside gene matches: 8. Germline V CDR1 and CDR2: LNHDA, SQIVND (reference sequence). CDR3 DNA: TGTGCCAGTAGTAAAGGGGACAGAGCTCTGAACACTGAAGCTTTCTTT. This translates into CASSKGDRALNTEAFF.

The chain links TRBV11-2 to TRBJ1-2, with unresolved D. CDR3 length equals 16 residues. The V end lost 5 bases, the J end lost 4 bases, and 20 bases lay between the germline ends. CDR1 and CDR2 (germline): SGHAT, FQNNGV. This CDR3 reads CASSPLVKRVRYGYTF. The CDR3 region has the DNA TGTGCCAGCAGCCCGCTTGTTAAGAGGGTACGCTATGGCTACACCTTC.

In its sample, this clone was seen a few times. The chain links TRBV5-1 to TRBJ2-2; TRBD1 aligns across 8 bases. After removal of 4 bases from V and 5 bases from J, the junction contained 4 bases not matched to a gene. CDR1 SGHRS and CDR2 YFSETQ come from the germline V gene. The CDR3 extends over 14 amino acids. The CDR3 loop reads CASSGQGATGELFF. CDR3 coding DNA: TGCGCCAGCAGCGGGCAGGGGGCAACCGGGGAGCTGTTTTTT.

CDR3: CASSLELAGAGGANVLTF. The CDR3 DNA reads as TGCGCCAGCAGCTTGGAATTAGCGGGAGCCGGTGGGGCCAACGTCCTGACTTTC. V and J are TRBV5-1 and TRBJ2-6; 9 bases map to TRBD2. Germline values: CDR1 SGHRS, CDR2 YFSETQ. This CDR3 has 18 residues. V lost 0 bases, J lost 3 bases, and 7 bases stayed unmatched.

J is TRBJ2-3 and V is TRBV28; TRBD2 aligns across 8 bases. Germline V CDR1 and CDR2: MDHEN, SYDVKM. Trimming took 5 bases from V and 0 from J; bases not matched to a gene: 7. CDR3 length: 16 residues. The CDR3 bases are TGTGCCAGCAGTACCCCTCCGGGAGGGAGCACAGATACGCAGTATTTT. Protein sequence: CASSTPPGGSTDTQYF.

J is TRBJ1-3 and V is TRBV12-5, with a weak D call TRBD1 (5 bases). The CDR3 length is 16 residues. Germline CDR1 and CDR2: LGHNT and FRNRAP. V lost 3 bases and J 4 bases, leaving 16 bases between the germline ends. This CDR3 is CASGFSRGNSGNTIYF. CDR3 DNA: TGTGCTAGTGGTTTTTCGCGGGGGAACTCGGGAAACACCATATATTTT.

Concerning this clone itself: The junction and the germline gene differ at one end; a read error may be behind it. This chain joins TRBV2 and TRBJ1-5; TRBD1 matches at 8 bases. The CDR3 loop spans 15 amino acids. The V gene's germline CDR1 is SNHLY and CDR2 FYNNEI. The CDR3 spells CASNAGTGKNQPQNF. The CDR3 DNA is TGTGCCAGCAATGCCGGGACAGGCAAAAATCAGCCCCAGAATTTT.

This sequence joins TRBV7-9 and TRBJ2-3; TRBD1 matches at 11 bases. Germline V lookup: CDR1 SEHNR, CDR2 FQNEAQ (reference sequence). This CDR3 region has 16 residues. J lost 4 bases, V lost 8 bases, and 11 bases had no gene match. The CDR3 spells CASSRRGQGVPDTQYF. The CDR3 coding sequence is TGTGCCAGCTCACGGCGGGGACAGGGGGTCCCAGATACGCAGTATTTT.

This chain uses TRBV7-8 with TRBJ2-1; a weak D match, TRBD1 (5 bases). CDR1 is SGHVS and CDR2 is FQNEAQ in the germline V gene. The CDR3 length is 12 residues. The V gene lost 6 bases and the J gene lost 7 bases, with 10 bases spanning the gap. The DNA for the CDR3 is TGTGCCAGCAGGTTGAGGACAAATGAGCAGTTCTTC. Translating it yields CASRLRTNEQFF. Looking up the rest from reference TRBV7-8 and TRBJ2-1 gives the full variable domain: GAGVSQSPRYKVAKRGQDVALRCDPISGHVSLFWYQQALGQGPEFLTYFQNEAQLDKSGLPSDRFFAERPEGSVSTLKIQRTQQEDSAVYLCASRLRTNEQFFGPGTRLTVL.

This clone has a handful of counts. This chain joins TRBV6-6 and TRBJ2-7; no clear D gene. The CDR3 runs 10 residues. Germline V gene lookup returns CDR1 MNHNY and CDR2 SVGAGI (reference sequence). Trimming pared 10 bases from V and 2 bases from J, leaving 6 bases between. CDR3: CATGTYEQYF. CDR3 nucleotide sequence: TGTGCCACCGGTACCTACGAGCAGTACTTC.

This rearrangement joins TRBV11-2 to TRBJ2-7, with TRBD1 identical over 7 bases. Unmatched junction bases numbered 9, after V lost 5 bases and J lost 2 bases. Germline CDR1 is SGHAT and CDR2 is FQNNGV. The CDR3 runs 15 residues. DNA for the CDR3: TGTGCCAGCAGCCCCGGACAGGCGATTACCTACGAGCAGTACTTC. Its protein is CASSPGQAITYEQYF.

The J gene is TRBJ2-7, the V gene TRBV27; D is possibly TRBD1 (6 bases). The germline CDR1 and CDR2 sequences are MNHEY and SMNVEV (reference sequence). V was pared by 3 bases and J by 0 bases, with 9 bases between. This CDR3 is built from 14 residues. Here the CDR3 reads CASSLGDTSYEQYF. The DNA of the CDR3 is TGTGCCAGCAGTTTGGGGGACACCTCCTACGAGCAGTACTTC.

CDR3 loop: CASSPPISSWSYEQYF. DNA for the CDR3: TGTGCCAGCTCACCTCCCATTAGTAGTTGGTCCTACGAGCAGTACTTC. The chain carries TRBV18 and TRBJ2-7; unclear D gene. CDR1 and CDR2 from the germline V gene are KGHSH and LQKENI. Trimming pared 3 bases from V and 1 base from J, leaving 16 bases between. The CDR3 is 16 residues long.

In DNA form, the CDR3 reads TGTGCCAGCAGTCCACAGGCGGGGGATACGCAGTATTTT. Protein: CASSPQAGDTQYF. The chain carries TRBV6-1 and TRBJ2-3; possible D gene TRBD2, 6 bases. CDR3 length: 13 residues. The ends were cut back, 5 bases at V and 6 bases at J, with 12 bases in the middle. CDR1 MNHNS and CDR2 SASEGT come from the germline V gene.

This clone was counted ten times or more. The V and J genes are TRBV6-4 and TRBJ2-7; 14 positions match TRBD2. The CDR3 length is 15 residues. CDR1 is MRHNA, CDR2 SNTAGT, per germline. V was pared by 2 bases and J by 3 bases, with 0 bases of the junction left unmatched. The chain's CDR3 is CASSDGTSGSYEQYF. Here the CDR3 DNA reads TGTGCCAGCAGTGACGGGACTAGCGGGAGCTACGAGCAGTACTTC.

The genes are TRBV11-2 and TRBJ2-2; D is unresolved. Trimming took off 5 bases at V and 4 bases at J, with 17 bases between the two ends. The CDR3 runs to 16 residues. Per germline, CDR1 SGHAT and CDR2 FQNNGV. This chain's CDR3 is CASSRYFSSSTGELFF. The CDR3 coding sequence is TGTGCCAGCAGCCGCTATTTTAGTTCTAGCACCGGGGAGCTGTTTTTT.